These 18 T cell receptor beta chains originate from one sample sequenced in a study of blood T cells in healthy people across ages. Primers used in a second PCR of about 7 to 12 cycles were a sample-barcoded 5' primer and a J-beta primer mix. TCRdb re-analysed the 5' RACE reads in MiXCR, keeping a single row per CDR3 protein. In the table there are around 1.5 million distinct CDR3 sequences, around 59% of which are singletons. Sequenced input: blood. These receptors came from a man aged 18 to 29 in good health.

The sample holds many counts of this clonotype. V is TRBV7-2 and J is TRBJ2-5, with D unresolved. Germline CDR1 is SGHTA and CDR2 is FQGNSA. Between the trimmed V and J ends, which lost 2 bases and 1 base, there was a span of 8 bases. The length of the CDR3 is 14 residues. The CDR3 DNA follows: TGTGCCAGCAGCTTATTCGAAGGCCAAGAGACCCAGTACTTC. Its translation is CASSLFEGQETQYF. Complete variable domain (other parts from reference TRBV7-2 and TRBJ2-5): GAGVSQSPSNKVTEKGKDVELRCDPISGHTALYWYRQSLGQGLEFLIYFQGNSAPDKSGLPSDRFSAERTGGSVSTLTIQRTQQEDSAVYLCASSLFEGQETQYFGPGTRLLVL.

V and J are TRBV27 and TRBJ2-3; 11 positions agree with TRBD2. CDR3 size: 15 residues. CDR1 is MNHEY, CDR2 SMNVEV, per germline (reference sequence). Losses at the gene ends were 3 bases for V and 6 bases for J; bases not matched to a gene: 5. CDR3 protein: CASSLASGGIDTQYF. DNA of the CDR3: TGTGCCAGCAGTTTGGCTAGCGGGGGGATTGATACGCAGTATTTT.

V gene TRBV7-9 combines with J gene TRBJ1-1, with a weak D call TRBD1 (5 bases). V lost 5 bases, J lost 2 bases, and 12 bases lay in between. The germline V gene encodes CDR1 SEHNR and CDR2 FQNEAQ (reference sequence). The CDR3 has 14 amino acids. For the CDR3, the DNA is TGTGCCAGCAGCACCCCGGGACTTAACACTGAAGCTTTCTTT. Translation gives CASSTPGLNTEAFF.

In nucleotides, the CDR3 is TGCAGTGCTAGGAGCCGGGAGAGGGGCACAGATACGCAGTATTTT. Amino acid sequence: CSARSRERGTDTQYF. The chain joins TRBV20-1 to TRBJ2-3; possible D gene TRBD2, 6 bases. V was cut by 3 bases and J by 1 base, with 14 bases left in between. Germline CDR1 is DFQATT and CDR2 is SNEGSKA (reference sequence). CDR3 length: 15 residues.

This rearrangement joins TRBV3-1 to TRBJ2-5, with unresolved D. Per germline, CDR1 LGHDT and CDR2 YNNKEL (reference sequence). V lost 4 bases, J lost 2 bases, and 11 bases lay in between. CDR3 length: 14 amino acids. CDR3 coding DNA: TGTGCCAGCAGCCGAGGCCCGTTACAAGAGACCCAGTACTTC. Its protein is CASSRGPLQETQYF.

The V and J genes are TRBV6-5 and TRBJ2-5; TRBD2 agrees at 9 bases. CDR3 length: 18 amino acids. Germline CDR1 and CDR2: MNHEY and SVGAGI. V trimming: 2 bases; J trimming: 11 bases; junction bases outside the gene matches: 21. In nucleotides, the CDR3 is TGTGCCAGCAGTTACACCCTTCAAATAGCGGGAGACGACAATGAGCAGTACTTC. Amino acid sequence: CASSYTLQIAGDDNEQYF.

The V call is TRBV3-1, the J call TRBJ1-2, with TRBD1 matching over 9 bases. Trimming took 7 bases from V and 2 from J; bases not matched to a gene: 11. The CDR3 contains 16 residues. Germline CDR1 LGHDT, CDR2 YNNKEL (reference sequence). The DNA for the CDR3 is TGTGCCAGCACCCCAAACAGGGGGCGAGTCAACTATGGCTACACCTTC. Protein: CASTPNRGRVNYGYTF.

The chain uses TRBV5-5 and TRBJ1-4; D may be TRBD1 (5 bases). The germline V and J ends were trimmed by 0 bases and 6 bases, with 15 bases remaining between them. The CDR3 runs 16 residues. CDR1 is SGHKS and CDR2 is YYEKEE in the germline V gene (reference sequence). The CDR3 DNA reads as TGTGCCAGCAGCTTGGGGGGAAGACAGATAGATGAAAAACTGTTTTTT. Translation: CASSLGGRQIDEKLFF.

This clonotype has more than one count but fewer than ten. This sequence joins TRBV4-2 and TRBJ1-6, with D possibly TRBD1 on 6 matching bases. The CDR3 covers 15 residues. The V and J ends lost 3 bases and 9 bases respectively, with 15 bases between them. The germline gives CDR1 LGHNA, CDR2 YNFKEQ. The CDR3 region has the DNA TGTGCCAGCAGCCAGGGTCAGGGACATAGTTCACCCCTCCACTTT. This encodes CASSQGQGHSSPLHF.

This clonotype has only a few counts. This chain joins TRBV5-1 and TRBJ2-5; TRBD1 matches at 9 bases. Germline V gives CDR1 SGHRS, CDR2 YFSETQ. This CDR3 is built from 14 residues. The V and J ends lost 3 bases and 4 bases, in that order; junction bases with no gene match: 4. Written as DNA, the CDR3 is TGCGCCAGCAGCTGGGGACAGGGCTTAGAGACCCAGTACTTC. Its protein product is CASSWGQGLETQYF.

The chain has TRBV5-1 and TRBJ2-5; TRBD2 agrees at 8 bases. Losses at the gene ends were 4 bases for V and 5 bases for J; bases not matched to a gene: 7. CDR1 is SGHRS and CDR2 is YFSETQ in the germline V gene. The CDR3 runs 14 residues. The CDR3 nucleotides read TGCGCCAGCAGCCGGACTAGCTCGGGCGAGACCCAGTACTTC. It encodes CASSRTSSGETQYF.

This chain connects TRBV5-1 to TRBJ2-3, with a weak D call TRBD2 (5 bases). Trimming stripped 4 bases from V and 2 bases from J, with 14 bases between. This CDR3 has 15 residues. Germline CDR1 and CDR2: SGHRS and YFSETQ. CDR3 in amino acids: CASSPSWRATDTQYF. In DNA form, the CDR3 reads TGCGCCAGCAGCCCAAGCTGGCGGGCCACAGATACGCAGTATTTT.

The V and J genes are TRBV29-1 and TRBJ1-1, with a possible D match to TRBD1 (5 bases). V dropped 4 bases and J dropped 5 bases, with 17 bases sitting between them. The CDR3 runs to 14 residues. The germline V gene encodes CDR1 SQVTM and CDR2 ANQGSEA. The CDR3 DNA reads as TGCAGCGTTGTGGGACTCAGGGTAGAGACTGAAGCTTTCTTT. Translation: CSVVGLRVETEAFF.

The chain employs TRBV30 and TRBJ2-7, with TRBD1 matching over 7 bases. The J call may be wrong; the DNA end is better matched by TRBJ2-4. CDR1 and CDR2 from the germline V gene are GTSNPN and SVGIG (reference sequence). This CDR3 region has 15 residues. The CDR3 is CAWSVNNRGSNIQYF. DNA of the CDR3: TGTGCCTGGAGTGTAAACAACAGGGGATCAAACATTCAGTACTTC.

The V gene is TRBV29-1, the J gene TRBJ2-3, with no clear D. The CDR3 is 14 amino acids. The germline CDR1 and CDR2 sequences are SQVTM and ANQGSEA. Trimming pared 3 bases from V and 2 bases from J, leaving 12 bases between. The DNA of the CDR3 is TGCAGCGTTGATTTGTACCTCCACACAGATACGCAGTATTTT. Its translation is CSVDLYLHTDTQYF.

This chain's CDR3 is CSVDAADTQYF. DNA for the CDR3: TGCAGCGTTGACGCGGCAGATACGCAGTATTTT. The rearrangement links TRBV29-1 to TRBJ2-3, with D uncertain. This CDR3 has 11 amino acids. Trimming pared 3 bases from V and 4 bases from J, leaving 5 bases between. CDR1 is SQVTM and CDR2 is ANQGSEA in the germline V gene.

The rearrangement joins TRBV7-9 to TRBJ2-6; D uncertain. V dropped 7 bases and J dropped 0 bases, with 13 bases sitting between them. Looked up from germline, CDR1 is SEHNR and CDR2 is FQNEAQ (reference sequence). The CDR3 spans 16 residues. The CDR3 loop is CASNTVSYSGANVLTF. In DNA, the CDR3 is TGTGCCAGCAATACAGTCTCCTACTCTGGGGCCAACGTCCTGACTTTC.

There are a few counts of this clonotype. J is TRBJ2-7 and V is TRBV7-9; the D is unclear. The length of the CDR3 is 15 residues. Trimming stripped 1 base from V and 6 bases from J, with 16 bases between. The germline gives CDR1 SEHNR, CDR2 FQNEAQ (reference sequence). The CDR3 spells CASSLGSPRFSEQYF. In DNA form, the CDR3 reads TGTGCCAGCAGCTTAGGGTCGCCCCGCTTTTCCGAGCAGTACTTC.